Below, 19 T cell receptor beta chains from the same sample are listed, as sequenced in a study of blood T cell repertoires in COVID-19. Clones were sequenced by immunoSEQ multiplex PCR, and TCRdb holds only the in-frame ones, with some missing. The table shows fewer than 400,000 clones, with around 87% occurring only once. What was sequenced was PBMCs or T cells enriched from blood (not recorded which). The receptors originated from a woman aged 45-59 years who had recovered from COVID-19.

The chain links TRBV5-6 to TRBJ1-2; tentative D call: TRBD1 (6 bases). Germline lookup yields CDR1 SGHDT and CDR2 YYEEEE. Trimming left V 6 bases short and J 4 bases short, with 16 bases between. This CDR3 is 14 amino acids long. In DNA, the CDR3 is TGTGCCAGCATCACCTCGGACAGAACCTATGGCTACACCTTC. Protein: CASITSDRTYGYTF.

The chain joins TRBV3-1 (or the pseudogene TRBV3-2) to TRBJ1-3; 9 bases line up with TRBD1. Looked up from germline, CDR1 is LGHDT and CDR2 is YNNKEL (reference sequence). The CDR3 totals 17 residues. With V trimmed by 0 bases and J by 4 bases, 7 bases remained unmatched. This CDR3 reads CASSQEVGTGNGNTIYF. CDR3 nucleotide sequence: TGTGCCAGCAGCCAAGAGGTTGGGACAGGGAACGGAAACACCATATATTTT.

V and J are TRBV7-2 and TRBJ2-3; 9 positions agree with TRBD2. The trim removed 2 bases at V and 7 bases at J, leaving 13 bases unmatched. Germline V CDR1 and CDR2: SGHTA, FQGNSA. The CDR3 is 17 amino acids. The CDR3 sequence is CASSLMLAGGSSYTQYF. The CDR3 coding sequence is TGTGCCAGCAGCTTAATGTTGGCGGGGGGGAGCTCTTATACGCAGTATTTT.

This clone was picked up a small number of times. CDR3 DNA: TGTGCCAGCAGCTGGGGTTTGGCAGGGCGAACTGAAGCTTTCTTT. It is translated as CASSWGLAGRTEAFF. This chain joins TRBV11-1 and TRBJ1-1; a weak D match, TRBD1 (5 bases). The germline CDR1 and CDR2 sequences are SGHAT and FQDESV (reference sequence). The CDR3 spans 15 residues. Trimming pared 4 bases from V and 5 bases from J, leaving 17 bases between.

V is TRBV7-6 and J is TRBJ2-2; 9 bases are shared with TRBD2. The germline V gene encodes CDR1 SGHVS and CDR2 FNYEAQ. The CDR3 has 17 amino acids. J gave up 5 bases and V 0 bases, and 7 bases lay outside the gene matches. CDR3 amino acids: CASSLAGIAGVTGELFF. The DNA for the CDR3 is TGTGCCAGCAGCTTAGCGGGCATAGCGGGGGTTACCGGGGAGCTGTTTTTT.

This sequence joins TRBV3-1 (or the pseudogene TRBV3-2) and TRBJ1-5; tentative D call: TRBD1 (6 bases). There are 13 residues in the CDR3. Trimming pared 4 bases from V and 2 bases from J, leaving 6 bases between. The germline CDR1 and CDR2 sequences are LGHDT and YNNKEL (reference sequence). CDR3 bases: TGTGCCAGCAGCCGGACAGGCAATCAGCCCCAGCATTTT. Residues: CASSRTGNQPQHF.

The chain couples TRBV4-1 to TRBJ2-2, with 8 positions matching TRBD2. Trimming at V came to 0 bases and at J to 6 bases, leaving 9 bases not matched to a gene. CDR3 length equals 17 residues. Per the germline V gene, CDR1 is MGHRA and CDR2 is YSYEKL. DNA of the CDR3: TGCGCCAGCAGCCAAGATTATGACGGGGGGGCCTCCGGGGAGCTGTTTTTT. Amino acids: CASSQDYDGGASGELFF.

The gene calls are TRBV9 and TRBJ2-7, with D possibly matching TRBD1 (5 bases). Germline V gives CDR1 SGDLS, CDR2 YYNGEE. V gave up 3 bases and J gave up 0 bases, with 7 bases separating them. The CDR3 covers 13 residues. The CDR3: CASSGRASYEQYF. The CDR3 DNA follows: TGTGCCAGCAGCGGCAGGGCCTCCTACGAGCAGTACTTC.

This chain links TRBV19 with TRBJ1-1, with TRBD1 as a possible D gene (5 bases). Germline CDR1 is LNHDA and CDR2 is SQIVND (reference sequence). V lost 7 bases, J lost 1 base, and 16 bases lay in between. The CDR3 has 15 amino acids. The CDR3, as DNA: TGTGCCAGTACTCTCAATGGAGGGGAGAACACTGAAGCTTTCTTT. Translation gives CASTLNGGENTEAFF.

This chain links TRBV4-1 with TRBJ1-1, with D perhaps matching TRBD1 (5 bases). The CDR3 is 13 residues long. CDR1 is MGHRA and CDR2 is YSYEKL in the germline V gene. Between the trimmed V and J ends, which lost 3 bases and 0 bases, there was a span of 5 bases. CDR3 loop: CASSQTVNTEAFF. The CDR3 coding sequence is TGCGCCAGCAGCCAGACAGTGAACACTGAAGCTTTCTTT.

The chain has TRBV7-2 and TRBJ1-1, with D perhaps TRBD1 (6 bases). The CDR3 loop spans 15 amino acids. Germline CDR1 and CDR2: SGHTA and FQGNSA. V was clipped by 4 bases and J by 8 bases, with 20 bases between them. This chain's CDR3 is CASSWREGGILEAFF. CDR3 sequence (DNA): TGTGCCAGCAGCTGGCGGGAGGGGGGAATACTAGAAGCTTTCTTT.

The rearrangement joins TRBV29-1 to TRBJ2-7, with 8 bases lining up with TRBD1. The CDR3 covers 14 residues. V gave up 1 base and J gave up 4 bases; unmatched junction bases: 6. CDR1 is SQVTM and CDR2 is ANQGSEA in the germline V gene. CDR3 loop: CSVEAPDRDYEQYF. As DNA, the CDR3 is TGCAGCGTTGAAGCCCCGGACAGGGATTACGAGCAGTACTTC.

The chain recombines TRBV30 with TRBJ1-3; D is undetermined. CDR3 length equals 15 residues. Looked up from germline, CDR1 is GTSNPN and CDR2 is SVGIG (reference sequence). V lost 0 bases and J 0 bases, leaving 9 bases between the germline ends. DNA for the CDR3: TGTGCCTGGAGTGTCCAGGCGAGCTCTGGAAACACCATATATTTT. Translated, it gives CAWSVQASSGNTIYF.

The rearrangement joins TRBV5-1 to TRBJ2-1, with 8 positions matching TRBD1. The ends lost 4 bases at V and 0 bases at J; junction bases unmatched: 9. The CDR3 sequence is 17 residues long. Germline lookup yields CDR1 SGHRS and CDR2 YFSETQ. CDR3 in amino acids: CASSLRQGSGSYNEQFF. The CDR3 DNA sequence: TGCGCCAGCAGCCTTAGACAGGGGTCCGGCTCCTACAATGAGCAGTTCTTC.

The chain carries TRBV28 and TRBJ1-2; tentatively, D is TRBD1 (6 bases). This CDR3 is 15 amino acids long. V was trimmed by 8 bases and J by 4 bases, leaving 20 bases between them. Germline V gene sequence: CDR1 MDHEN, CDR2 SYDVKM. CDR3 sequence reads: CASGDAGGQFYGYTF. In DNA form, the CDR3 reads TGTGCCAGCGGAGACGCGGGGGGGCAGTTCTATGGCTACACCTTC.

The chain couples TRBV3-1 (or the pseudogene TRBV3-2) to TRBJ2-3, with TRBD2 identical over 10 bases. V shed 1 base, J shed 3 bases, and the junction held 10 bases outside the gene matches. The CDR3 consists of 18 residues. CDR1 and CDR2 from the germline V gene are LGHDT and YNNKEL (reference sequence). The CDR3 region has the DNA TGTGCCAGCAGCCAAGGAAGCGGAGCGGGGGGGGTTACAGATACGCAGTATTTT. Translation: CASSQGSGAGGVTDTQYF.

The genes are TRBV9 and TRBJ2-5; maybe TRBD1 (5 bases). Trimming removed 3 bases from V and 1 base from J, with 13 bases in between. The germline gives CDR1 SGDLS, CDR2 YYNGEE. CDR3 length: 15 amino acids. DNA for the CDR3: TGTGCCAGCAGCGGAGACCCTGACAGCCAAGAGACCCAGTACTTC. Residues: CASSGDPDSQETQYF.

This chain uses TRBV9 with TRBJ1-4; TRBD1 might be the D (6 bases). Germline values: CDR1 SGDLS, CDR2 YYNGEE. The ends were cut back, 3 bases at V and 0 bases at J, with 12 bases in the middle. The CDR3 contains 16 residues. This CDR3 is CASSEGHEATNEKLFF. The CDR3 DNA reads as TGTGCCAGCAGCGAGGGACATGAAGCAACTAATGAAAAACTGTTTTTT.

V gene TRBV5-1 combines with J gene TRBJ2-7, with 8 bases identical to TRBD1. J lost 2 bases, V lost 0 bases, and 4 bases had no gene match. The CDR3 is 15 residues long. Germline V CDR1 and CDR2: SGHRS, YFSETQ. The CDR3 reads CASSLGTGGTYEQYF. The CDR3 bases are TGCGCCAGCAGCTTGGGTACAGGGGGTACCTACGAGCAGTACTTC. The complete variable domain, with remaining parts taken from reference TRBV5-1 and TRBJ2-7, reads KAGVTQTPRYLIKTRGQQVTLSCSPISGHRSVSWYQQTPGQGLQFLFEYFSETQRNKGNFPGRFSGRQFSNSRSEMNVSTLELGDSALYLCASSLGTGGTYEQYFGPGTRLTVT.